The clone carrying this TCR beta chain was observed at least ten times. TCRdb fed the 5' RACE reads into MiXCR, producing one record per CDR3 protein. The table shows some 240,000 distinct CDR3 sequences, with 8% to 11% occurring only once. This sample was taken from a study of identical twins. Sequenced input: memory T cells sorted from blood. This clonotype was obtained from a man aged 45-65 years in good health.

DNA for the CDR3: TGCGCCAGCAGCCCCCCGGACAGGGTGGCCGGGGAGCTGTTTTTT. Translated, it gives CASSPPDRVAGELFF. V usage is TRBV5-1 and J usage is TRBJ2-2, with 8 bases aligning to TRBD1. The V and J ends lost 4 bases and 6 bases, in that order; junction bases with no gene match: 8. Germline CDR1 SGHRS, CDR2 YFSETQ. This CDR3 is 15 amino acids long.